Presented here are 10 T cell receptor beta chains from one specimen sequenced in a study of radiotherapy plus CTLA-4 blockade in lung cancer. Profiled with immunoSEQ multiplex PCR; TCRdb holds only in-frame clones, not every one. The sample has approximately 49,000 clones; 70% to 90% are singletons. The sample here was peripheral blood, taken from a patient treated with radiotherapy plus ipilimumab. The receptors come from a human donor with non-small cell lung cancer whose response to radiotherapy plus ipilimumab could not be evaluated.

This rearrangement joins TRBV14 to TRBJ2-2; D unclear. Germline V CDR1 and CDR2: SGHDN, FVKESK. Trimming pared 0 bases from V and 7 bases from J, leaving 3 bases between. There are 12 residues in the CDR3. The CDR3 loop is CASSQELGELFF. The CDR3 DNA reads TGTGCCAGCAGCCAAGAACTCGGGGAGCTGTTTTTT. Full variable domain (outside the CDR3, taken from reference TRBV14 and TRBJ2-2): EAGVTQFPSHSVIEKGQTVTLRCDPISGHDNLYWYRRVMGKEIKFLLHFVKESKQDESGMPNNRFLAERTGGTYSTLKVQPAELEDSGVYFCASSQELGELFFGEGSRLTVL.

This chain uses TRBV10-1 with TRBJ2-1, with D maybe TRBD1 (5 bases). CDR1 is WNHNN and CDR2 is SYGVQD in the germline V gene (reference sequence). The CDR3 contains 13 residues. V lost 6 bases to trimming and J lost 4 bases, with 10 bases between them. CDR3 in DNA: TGCGCCAGCAGGGGAAGACAGTACAATGAGCAGTTCTTC. Protein: CASRGRQYNEQFF.

The chain has TRBV25-1 and TRBJ1-1; D might be TRBD1 (6 bases). This CDR3 region has 15 residues. The germline gives CDR1 MGHDK, CDR2 SYGVNS. Trimming pared 5 bases from V and 4 bases from J, leaving 17 bases between. DNA for the CDR3: TGTGCCAGCAGTCCGGAGCGGCAGGGGCGCACTGAAGCTTTCTTT. The encoded protein is CASSPERQGRTEAFF.

CDR3 sequence reads: CASSSDIGGNTEAFF. For the CDR3, the DNA is TGTGCCAGCAGCTCCGACATCGGGGGGAACACTGAAGCTTTCTTT. The chain carries TRBV7-9 and TRBJ1-1; a weak D match, TRBD1 (5 bases). V was clipped by 4 bases and J by 1 base, with 13 bases between them. Germline V gene data show CDR1 as SEHNR and CDR2 as FQNEAQ (reference sequence). This CDR3 spans 15 amino acids.

V usage is TRBV7-3 and J usage is TRBJ2-5, with D perhaps matching TRBD1 (5 bases). The J call could be wrong; TRBJ2-7 is a better fit for the DNA end. Germline V gene data show CDR1 as SGHTA and CDR2 as FQGTGA. The CDR3 loop spans 13 amino acids. The CDR3 DNA sequence: TGTGCCAGCAGCCTCCAGGGTCGCGACGAGCAGTACTTC. Amino acids: CASSLQGRDEQYF.

This chain connects TRBV7-9 to TRBJ1-5; possible D gene TRBD1, 5 bases. Trimming removed 5 bases from V and 7 bases from J, with 9 bases in between. The CDR3 is 12 amino acids. Germline CDR1 and CDR2: SEHNR and FQNEAQ (reference sequence). This chain's CDR3 is CASSPDNQPQHF. DNA of the CDR3: TGTGCCAGCAGCCCGGACAACCAGCCCCAGCATTTT.

The chain couples TRBV19 to TRBJ1-1; no clear D gene. V dropped 1 base and J dropped 2 bases, with 5 bases sitting between them. This CDR3 has 13 amino acids. The germline CDR1 and CDR2 sequences are LNHDA and SQIVND (reference sequence). The CDR3 protein is CASSIGANTEAFF. The CDR3 DNA reads TGTGCCAGTAGTATAGGGGCCAACACTGAAGCTTTCTTT.

The CDR3 DNA follows: TGCAGCGTTGAAGGGACAGGGATAACCTACGAGCAGTACTTC. This codes for CSVEGTGITYEQYF. The V gene is TRBV29-1, the J gene TRBJ2-5; 8 bases agree with TRBD1. The DNA end is a closer match to TRBJ2-7, so the J assignment may be wrong. This CDR3 is built from 14 residues. Germline loops: CDR1 SQVTM, CDR2 ANQGSEA.

This chain uses TRBV4-2 with TRBJ2-7; D might be TRBD2 (7 bases). Trimming took 0 bases from V and 4 from J, leaving 22 bases between them. The germline gives CDR1 LGHNA, CDR2 YNFKEQ. The CDR3 is 18 residues long. Here the CDR3 reads CASSQDRGGVSMEYEQYF. CDR3 in DNA: TGTGCCAGCAGCCAAGATAGGGGGGGGGTCTCAATGGAATACGAGCAGTACTTC.

CDR3 nucleotides: TGTGCCAGCAGCACGGGACTAGCGGGAGGGTACGAGCAGTACTTC. This gives the protein CASSTGLAGGYEQYF. This chain connects TRBV7-2 to TRBJ2-5, with 16 bases aligning to TRBD2. The DNA end is more similar to TRBJ2-7, so the J call may be wrong. Germline V gives CDR1 SGHTA, CDR2 FQGNSA. This CDR3 has 15 amino acids.